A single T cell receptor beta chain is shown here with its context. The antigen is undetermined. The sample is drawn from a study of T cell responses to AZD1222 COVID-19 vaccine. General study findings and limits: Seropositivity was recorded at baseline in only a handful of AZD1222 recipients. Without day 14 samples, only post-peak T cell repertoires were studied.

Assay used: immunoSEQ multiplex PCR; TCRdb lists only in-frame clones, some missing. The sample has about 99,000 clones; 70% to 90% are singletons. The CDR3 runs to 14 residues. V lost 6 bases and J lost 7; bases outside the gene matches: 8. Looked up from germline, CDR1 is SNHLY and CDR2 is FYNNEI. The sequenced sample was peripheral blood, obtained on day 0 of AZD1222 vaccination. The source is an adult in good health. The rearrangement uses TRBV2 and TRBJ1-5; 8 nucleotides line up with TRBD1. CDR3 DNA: TGTGCCAGCAGGGGGCAGGGGGCCAGGCAGCCCCAGCATTTT. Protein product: CASRGQGARQPQHF.